One and the same sample provided the 19 T cell receptor beta chains below, sequenced in a study of cytomegalovirus exposure and HLA in healthy donors. With 60 Vbeta and 13 Jbeta primers, the PCR was carried out. The method was immunoSEQ multiplex PCR; TCRdb's version includes in-frame clones alone and lacks a portion of them. The data show fewer than 130,000 clones, with over 60% seen just once and just under 3% held by the top ten. The sequencing sample was made of PBMCs. The receptors come from a woman aged 55-69 years in good health and CMV-seropositive.

The rearrangement links TRBV2 to TRBJ2-2; maybe TRBD1 (5 bases). CDR1 is SNHLY and CDR2 is FYNNEI in the germline V gene. V was clipped by 7 bases and J by 7 bases, with 13 bases between them. The CDR3 totals 13 residues. Written as DNA, the CDR3 is TGTGCCAGCACCCGGGTAGGGGACGGGGAGCTGTTTTTT. Protein sequence: CASTRVGDGELFF.

This chain joins TRBV4-1 and TRBJ2-1, with D unresolved. Germline lookup yields CDR1 MGHRA and CDR2 YSYEKL. The CDR3 has 17 residues. Trimming left V 4 bases short and J 7 bases short, with 23 bases between. The CDR3 region has the DNA TGCGCCAGCAGCCGCCTCCCCCCCCAACTGGAGAGAAATGAGCAGTTCTTC. Translating it yields CASSRLPPQLERNEQFF.

This clone was seen a few times. The rearrangement uses TRBV7-6 and TRBJ1-1, with a possible D match to TRBD1 (6 bases). Trimming stripped 5 bases from V and 1 base from J, with 26 bases between. Germline V lookup: CDR1 SGHVS, CDR2 FNYEAQ. The CDR3 covers 19 residues. The CDR3 reads CASSARPAGIQGTNTEAFF. In DNA, the CDR3 is TGTGCCAGCAGCGCCCGCCCTGCAGGCATACAGGGCACGAACACTGAAGCTTTCTTT.

This clone has a single count. The rearrangement links TRBV19 to TRBJ2-7; D is uncertain. Per the germline V gene, CDR1 is LNHDA and CDR2 is SQIVND (reference sequence). The CDR3 consists of 13 residues. V was pared by 3 bases and J by 0 bases, with 6 bases between. The CDR3, as DNA: TGTGCCAGTAGTATTTATTACTCCTACGAGCAGTACTTC. It encodes CASSIYYSYEQYF.

The chain is built from TRBV7-9 and TRBJ2-4; 7 bases line up with TRBD2. V trimming: 5 bases; J trimming: 8 bases; junction bases outside the gene matches: 9. The CDR3 extends over 14 amino acids. Per germline, CDR1 SEHNR and CDR2 FQNEAQ (reference sequence). The CDR3 DNA sequence: TGTGCCAGCAGCCCTCCTCGCGGGAGTGACATTCAGTACTTC. It codes for CASSPPRGSDIQYF. The full variable domain, its missing parts supplied by reference TRBV7-9 and TRBJ2-4, is DTGVSQNPRHKITKRGQNVTFRCDPISEHNRLYWYRQTLGQGPEFLTYFQNEAQLEKSRLLSDRFSAERPKGSFSTLEIQRTEQGDSAMYLCASSPPRGSDIQYFGAGTRLSVL.

This chain uses TRBV28 with TRBJ1-5; 7 positions agree with TRBD1. The CDR3 loop spans 15 amino acids. Germline V lookup: CDR1 MDHEN, CDR2 SYDVKM. V shed 7 bases and J 2 bases; nucleotides not matched to a gene: 8. The DNA for the CDR3 is TGTGCCAGCACCCAGGGGGTGTCGCGCAATCAGCCCCAGCATTTT. Translating it yields CASTQGVSRNQPQHF.

This clone was seen once. The chain employs TRBV27 and TRBJ2-7; TRBD1 agrees at 7 bases. The CDR3 length is 16 residues. Germline V gene lookup returns CDR1 MNHEY and CDR2 SMNVEV (reference sequence). The trim removed 2 bases at V and 3 bases at J, leaving 10 bases unmatched. The CDR3 reads CASSLTATGLDYEQYF. The CDR3 DNA is TGTGCCAGCAGTTTAACGGCGACAGGGTTAGACTACGAGCAGTACTTC.

The chain is built from TRBV30 and TRBJ1-4; D is uncertain. Trimming took off 7 bases at V and 3 bases at J, with 9 bases between the two ends. The CDR3 consists of 12 residues. Germline-derived CDR1 and CDR2 are GTSNPN and SVGIG (reference sequence). The CDR3 nucleotides read TGTGCCTTCTCGGGATCTAATGAAAAACTGTTTTTT. Its protein is CAFSGSNEKLFF.

The chain uses TRBV30 and TRBJ2-7, with TRBD1 as a possible D gene (6 bases). This CDR3 region has 14 residues. The ends were cut back, 3 bases at V and 3 bases at J, with 15 bases in the middle. In germline, CDR1 is GTSNPN, CDR2 SVGIG (reference sequence). The CDR3 protein is CAWRVRQESYEQYF. The CDR3 region has the DNA TGTGCCTGGAGGGTTAGACAGGAAAGCTACGAGCAGTACTTC.

The chain has TRBV7-2 and TRBJ2-7, with TRBD2 identical over 9 bases. Trimming cost V 5 bases and J 4 bases; bases outside gene matches: 9. This CDR3 is built from 15 residues. Germline V CDR1 and CDR2: SGHTA, FQGNSA. CDR3 DNA: TGTGCCAGCAGCCTCACCGGGACTAGCAGTTACGAGCAGTACTTC. It specifies CASSLTGTSSYEQYF.

J is TRBJ2-1 and V is TRBV2; the match to TRBD2 covers 12 bases. This CDR3 is 14 amino acids long. Germline V gene data show CDR1 as SNHLY and CDR2 as FYNNEI. Trimming removed 7 bases from V and 4 bases from J; junction bases left unmatched: 2. CDR3 region: CASKGLAGYNEQFF. CDR3 in DNA: TGTGCCAGCAAGGGACTAGCGGGTTACAATGAGCAGTTCTTC.

As concerns this clone: Its ends do not fully match the called genes, so a read error is possible. V and J are TRBV18 and TRBJ1-1; D perhaps matches TRBD1 (6 bases). Germline V gene sequence: CDR1 KGHSH, CDR2 LQKENI. The CDR3 is 14 residues long. The CDR3 DNA reads as TGTGCCAGCTCACCCACGGAGGACAGCACTGGAGCTTTCTTT. This translates into CASSPTEDSTGAFF.

On this clone: An end of the junction does not agree with germline; a read error may underlie this. The chain employs TRBV20-1 and TRBJ2-7; a possible D gene is TRBD2 (5 bases). In germline, CDR1 is DFQATT, CDR2 SNEGSKA (reference sequence). The CDR3 covers 11 residues. The CDR3, as DNA: TGCAGTGCTAGAGCGGAGGATACTGGAGGCTTC. This encodes CSARAEDTGGF.

The chain employs TRBV9 and TRBJ2-3; 7 bases fit TRBD1. The V gene's germline CDR1 is SGDLS and CDR2 YYNGEE. Trimming took 4 bases from V and 3 from J; bases not matched to a gene: 14. The CDR3 consists of 17 residues. CDR3 loop: CASSPRQGRALTDTQYF. The CDR3 coding sequence is TGTGCCAGCAGCCCCCGACAGGGAAGGGCCCTAACAGATACGCAGTATTTT.

The chain employs TRBV7-2 and TRBJ2-3; possibly TRBD2 for D (6 bases). With 1 base removed from V and 0 bases from J, the gap between germline ends came to 8 bases. The CDR3 is 15 amino acids. Per the germline V gene, CDR1 is SGHTA and CDR2 is FQGNSA. CDR3 nucleotides: TGTGCCAGCAGCTTAGAGCGGGTTAGCACAGATACGCAGTATTTT. This gives the protein CASSLERVSTDTQYF. Filled out from reference TRBV7-2 and TRBJ2-3, the complete variable domain reads GAGVSQSPSNKVTEKGKDVELRCDPISGHTALYWYRQSLGQGLEFLIYFQGNSAPDKSGLPSDRFSAERTGGSVSTLTIQRTQQEDSAVYLCASSLERVSTDTQYFGPGTRLTVL.

The V and J genes are TRBV29-1 and TRBJ2-7, with 10 positions matching TRBD2. Germline loops: CDR1 SQVTM, CDR2 ANQGSEA. Trimming took 3 bases from V and 5 from J; bases not matched to a gene: 4. The CDR3 has 13 residues. The DNA for the CDR3 is TGCAGCGTTGATGCTAGCGGGGGCGACGAGCAGTACTTC. It encodes CSVDASGGDEQYF.

This clone was counted only a few times. The V gene is TRBV11-1, the J gene TRBJ2-5; a weak D match, TRBD2 (5 bases). V shed 3 bases and J shed 5 bases, with 16 bases lying between them. Germline V gives CDR1 SGHAT, CDR2 FQDESV (reference sequence). CDR3 size: 15 residues. This CDR3 is CASSLVAPPGETQYF. The CDR3 region has the DNA TGTGCCAGCAGCTTGGTAGCGCCCCCGGGTGAGACCCAGTACTTC.

The chain uses TRBV14 and TRBJ2-7; D may be TRBD1 (6 bases). The germline V gene encodes CDR1 SGHDN and CDR2 FVKESK. The CDR3 sequence is 13 residues long. V gave up 1 base and J gave up 9 bases, with 13 bases separating them. Here the CDR3 DNA reads TGTGCCAGCAGCCAAGCGCAGGGGTTCGTGCAGTACTTC. Translating gives CASSQAQGFVQYF.

The chain uses TRBV6-6 and TRBJ2-7; possible D gene TRBD1, 6 bases. Trimming stripped 8 bases from V and 5 bases from J, with 19 bases between. The CDR3 totals 14 residues. CDR1 and CDR2 (germline): MNHNY, SVGAGI (reference sequence). The DNA for the CDR3 is TGTGCCAGCCTACCTTTCAGGGGATCCAACGAGCAGTACTTC. Its protein product is CASLPFRGSNEQYF.